Listed here is a single T cell receptor (beta chain). What it recognizes is unknown. At one of its ends the junction is not consistent with the germline gene, which may arise from a read error. There are 14 residues in the CDR3. Germline V gene lookup returns CDR1 SGDLS and CDR2 YYNGEE. The assay was immunoSEQ multiplex PCR, and TCRdb's table has in-frame clones only and misses some. The sample contains about 160,000 clones, around 90% of which appear only once. This record belongs to a study of T cell responses to AZD1222 COVID-19 vaccine. Broader study findings: Spike-wide vaccine-associated CD4 TCRs dominated at 160-218 and 743-854.

The rearrangement uses TRBV9 and TRBJ1-2, with D maybe TRBD1 (5 bases). The origin of this receptor is an adult in good health. Sequences were derived from peripheral blood, sampled on day 0 of MenACWY control vaccination. The CDR3 protein is CASSVGGGNSGYTF. CDR3 DNA sequence: TGTGCCAGCAGCGTAGGTGGGGGGAACTCTGGCTACACCTTC.